This entry describes one TCR beta chain. The data originate from a study of CD4+ T cells in melanoma. Profiled with immunoSEQ multiplex PCR; TCRdb holds only in-frame clones, not every one. The table records about 140,000 clones, nearly 95% of them present only once. This CDR3 contains 15 residues. The ends lost 5 bases at V and 3 bases at J; junction bases unmatched: 7. Germline CDR1 reads MNHEY; CDR2 reads SMNVEV (reference sequence). The chain links TRBV27 to TRBJ1-5; the match to TRBD1 covers 7 bases. The source is a human donor with melanoma. DNA for the CDR3: TGTGCCAGCAGTCCATACAGGGGCTACAATCAGCCCCAGCATTTT. Translated: CASSPYRGYNQPQHF.